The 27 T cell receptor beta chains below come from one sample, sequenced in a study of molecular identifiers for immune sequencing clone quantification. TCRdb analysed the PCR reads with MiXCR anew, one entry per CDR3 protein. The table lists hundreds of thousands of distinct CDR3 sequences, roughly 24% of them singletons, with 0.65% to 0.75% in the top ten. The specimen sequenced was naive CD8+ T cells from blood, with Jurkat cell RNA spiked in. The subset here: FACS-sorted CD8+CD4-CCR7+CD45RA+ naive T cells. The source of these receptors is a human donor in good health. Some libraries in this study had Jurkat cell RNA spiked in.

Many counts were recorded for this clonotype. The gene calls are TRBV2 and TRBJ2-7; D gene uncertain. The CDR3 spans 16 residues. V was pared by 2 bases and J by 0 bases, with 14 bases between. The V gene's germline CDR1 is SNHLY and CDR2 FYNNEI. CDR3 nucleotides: TGTGCCAGCAGTGAACGACCCAGCGAGCTCTCCTACGAGCAGTACTTC. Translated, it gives CASSERPSELSYEQYF. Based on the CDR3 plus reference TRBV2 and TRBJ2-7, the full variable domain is EPEVTQTPSHQVTQMGQEVILRCVPISNHLYFYWYRQILGQKVEFLVSFYNNEISEKSEIFDDQFSVERPDGSNFTLKIRSTKLEDSAMYFCASSERPSELSYEQYFGPGTRLTVT.

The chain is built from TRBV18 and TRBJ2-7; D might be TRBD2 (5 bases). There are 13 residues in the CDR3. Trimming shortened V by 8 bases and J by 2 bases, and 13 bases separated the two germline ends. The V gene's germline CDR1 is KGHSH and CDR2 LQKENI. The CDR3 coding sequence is TGTGCCAGCGACCCGGGAAACGCCTACGAGCAGTACTTC. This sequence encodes CASDPGNAYEQYF.

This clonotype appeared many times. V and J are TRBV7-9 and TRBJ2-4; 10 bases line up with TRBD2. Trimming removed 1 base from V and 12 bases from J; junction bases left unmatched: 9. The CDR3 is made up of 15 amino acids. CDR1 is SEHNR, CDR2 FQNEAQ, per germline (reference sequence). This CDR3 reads CASSLGVLAGGAQYF. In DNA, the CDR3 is TGTGCCAGCAGCTTAGGCGTTTTAGCGGGAGGCGCTCAGTACTTC.

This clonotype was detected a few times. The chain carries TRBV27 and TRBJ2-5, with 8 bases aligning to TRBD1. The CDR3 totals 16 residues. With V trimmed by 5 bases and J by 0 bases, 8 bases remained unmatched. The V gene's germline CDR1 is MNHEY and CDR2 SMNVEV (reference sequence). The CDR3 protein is CASSIQGVGYQETQYF. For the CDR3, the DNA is TGTGCCAGCAGTATACAGGGGGTTGGTTACCAAGAGACCCAGTACTTC.

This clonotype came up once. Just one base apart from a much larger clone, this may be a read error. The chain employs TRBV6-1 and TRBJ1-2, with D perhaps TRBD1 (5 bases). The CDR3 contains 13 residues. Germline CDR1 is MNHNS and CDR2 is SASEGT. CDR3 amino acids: CASVETVNYSYTF. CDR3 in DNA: TGTGCCAGCGTAGAGACAGTTAACTATAGCTACACCTTC.

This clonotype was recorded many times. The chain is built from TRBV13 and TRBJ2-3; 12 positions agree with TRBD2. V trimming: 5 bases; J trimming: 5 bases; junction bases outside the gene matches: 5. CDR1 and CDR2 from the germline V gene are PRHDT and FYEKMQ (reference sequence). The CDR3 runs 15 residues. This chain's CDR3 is CASSGTSGYGDTQYF. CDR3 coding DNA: TGTGCCAGCAGCGGGACTAGCGGGTACGGAGATACGCAGTATTTT. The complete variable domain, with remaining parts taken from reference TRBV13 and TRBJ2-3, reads AAGVIQSPRHLIKEKRETATLKCYPIPRHDTVYWYQQGPGQDPQFLISFYEKMQSDKGSIPDRFSAQQFSDYHSELNMSSLELGDSALYFCASSGTSGYGDTQYFGPGTRLTVL.

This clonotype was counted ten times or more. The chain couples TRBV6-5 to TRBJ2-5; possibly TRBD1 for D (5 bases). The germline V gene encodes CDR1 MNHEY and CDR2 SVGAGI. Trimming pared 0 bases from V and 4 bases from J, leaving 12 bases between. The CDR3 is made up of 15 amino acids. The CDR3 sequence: CASSYSGREIETQYF. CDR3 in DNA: TGTGCCAGCAGTTACTCTGGCAGGGAAATAGAGACCCAGTACTTC.

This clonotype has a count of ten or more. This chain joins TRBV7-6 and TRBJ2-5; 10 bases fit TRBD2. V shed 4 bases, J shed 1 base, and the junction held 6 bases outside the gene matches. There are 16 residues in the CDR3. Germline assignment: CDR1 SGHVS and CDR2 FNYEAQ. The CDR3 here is CASSSLAGGRQETQYF. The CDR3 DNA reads TGTGCCAGCAGCTCCTTAGCGGGAGGCCGCCAAGAGACCCAGTACTTC.

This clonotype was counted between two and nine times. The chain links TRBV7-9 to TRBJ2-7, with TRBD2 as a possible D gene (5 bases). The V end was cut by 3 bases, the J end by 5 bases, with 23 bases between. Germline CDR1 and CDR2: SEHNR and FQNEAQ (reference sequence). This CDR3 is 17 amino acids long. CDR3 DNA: TGTGCCAGCAGCTTTACTAGGGCGGACCGGAAGCCCCACGAGCAGTACTTC. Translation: CASSFTRADRKPHEQYF. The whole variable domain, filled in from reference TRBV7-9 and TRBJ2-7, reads DTGVSQNPRHKITKRGQNVTFRCDPISEHNRLYWYRQTLGQGPEFLTYFQNEAQLEKSRLLSDRFSAERPKGSFSTLEIQRTEQGDSAMYLCASSFTRADRKPHEQYFGPGTRLTVT.

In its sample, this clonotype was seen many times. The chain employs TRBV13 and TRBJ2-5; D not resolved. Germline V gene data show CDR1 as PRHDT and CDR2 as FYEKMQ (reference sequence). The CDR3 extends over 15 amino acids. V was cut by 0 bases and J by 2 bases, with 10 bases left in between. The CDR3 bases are TGTGCCAGCAGCTTAGGGCGGATGACTCAAGAGACCCAGTACTTC. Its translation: CASSLGRMTQETQYF.

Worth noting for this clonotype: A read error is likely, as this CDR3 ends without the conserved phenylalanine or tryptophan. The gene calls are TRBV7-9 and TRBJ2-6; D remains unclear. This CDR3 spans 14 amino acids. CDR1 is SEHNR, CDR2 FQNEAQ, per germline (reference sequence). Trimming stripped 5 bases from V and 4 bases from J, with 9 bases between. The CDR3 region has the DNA TGTGCCAGCAGCCCGAGCCTAGGGGCCAACGTCCTGACTTAC. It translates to CASSPSLGANVLTY.

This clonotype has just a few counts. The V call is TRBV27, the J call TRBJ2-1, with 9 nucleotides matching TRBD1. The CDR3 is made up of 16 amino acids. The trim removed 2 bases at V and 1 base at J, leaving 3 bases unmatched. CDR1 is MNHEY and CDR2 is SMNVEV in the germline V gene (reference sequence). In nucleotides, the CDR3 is TGTGCCAGCAGTTTAAGTGGACAGGGGTCCTACAATGAGCAGTTCTTC. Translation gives CASSLSGQGSYNEQFF.

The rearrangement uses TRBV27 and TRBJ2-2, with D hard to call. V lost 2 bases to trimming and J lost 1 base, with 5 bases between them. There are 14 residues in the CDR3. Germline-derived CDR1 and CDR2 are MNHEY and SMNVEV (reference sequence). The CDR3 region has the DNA TGTGCCAGCAGTTTAACGAGGAACACCGGGGAGCTGTTTTTT. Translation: CASSLTRNTGELFF.

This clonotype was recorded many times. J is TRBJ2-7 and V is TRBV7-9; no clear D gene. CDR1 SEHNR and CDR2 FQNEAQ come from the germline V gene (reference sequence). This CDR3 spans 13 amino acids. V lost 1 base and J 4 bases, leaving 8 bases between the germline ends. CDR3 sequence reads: CASSLVTGYEQYF. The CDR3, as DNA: TGTGCCAGCAGCTTAGTGACGGGTTACGAGCAGTACTTC. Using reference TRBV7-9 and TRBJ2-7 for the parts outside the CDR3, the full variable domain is DTGVSQNPRHKITKRGQNVTFRCDPISEHNRLYWYRQTLGQGPEFLTYFQNEAQLEKSRLLSDRFSAERPKGSFSTLEIQRTEQGDSAMYLCASSLVTGYEQYFGPGTRLTVT.

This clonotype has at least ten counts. The CDR3, as DNA: TGTGCCAGCAGTTTAGGGAGGGGGCTTGAAGCTTTCTTT. Translating it yields CASSLGRGLEAFF. The chain uses TRBV28 and TRBJ1-1; TRBD1 agrees at 7 bases. Germline V gene data show CDR1 as MDHEN and CDR2 as SYDVKM. The ends lost 2 bases at V and 7 bases at J; junction bases unmatched: 4. The CDR3 consists of 13 residues.

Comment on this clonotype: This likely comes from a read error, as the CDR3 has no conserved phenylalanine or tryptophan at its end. DNA for the CDR3: TGCAGTGCTAGAGCAATTTCCGGGGATAACCAAGAGACCCAGTACCTC. It is translated as CSARAISGDNQETQYL. V gene TRBV20-1 combines with J gene TRBJ2-5; D is possibly TRBD2 (5 bases). CDR1 and CDR2 (germline): DFQATT, SNEGSKA (reference sequence). The CDR3 totals 16 residues. Trimming cost V 1 base and J 0 bases, with 15 bases left between them.

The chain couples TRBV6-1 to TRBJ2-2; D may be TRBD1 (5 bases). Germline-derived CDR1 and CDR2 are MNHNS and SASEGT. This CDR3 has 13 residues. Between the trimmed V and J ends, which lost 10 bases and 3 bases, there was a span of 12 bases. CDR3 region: CATSRQYTGELFF. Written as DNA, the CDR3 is TGTGCCACCTCCCGACAGTACACCGGGGAGCTGTTTTTT.

The CDR3 reads CASSGGSAPGETQYF. The CDR3 nucleotides read TGTGCCAGTTCGGGTGGTTCGGCCCCCGGAGAGACCCAGTACTTC. The chain links TRBV28 to TRBJ2-5; D call uncertain. V was cut by 9 bases and J by 4 bases, with 21 bases left in between. This CDR3 contains 15 residues. CDR1 MDHEN and CDR2 SYDVKM come from the germline V gene.

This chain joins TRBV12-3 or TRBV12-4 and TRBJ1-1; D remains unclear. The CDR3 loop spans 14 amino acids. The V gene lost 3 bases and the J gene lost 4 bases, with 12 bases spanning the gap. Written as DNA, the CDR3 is TGTGCCAGCAGTTTGGCGTGGACTAGCACTGAAGCTTTCTTT. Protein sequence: CASSLAWTSTEAFF.

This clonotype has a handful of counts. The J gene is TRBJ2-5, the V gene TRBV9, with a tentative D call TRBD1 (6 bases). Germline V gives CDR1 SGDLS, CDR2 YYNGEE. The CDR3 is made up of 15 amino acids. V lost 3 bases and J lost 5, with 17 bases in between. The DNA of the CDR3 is TGTGCCAGCAGCGGTTTACAGGGAAATGGTGAGACCCAGTACTTC. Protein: CASSGLQGNGETQYF. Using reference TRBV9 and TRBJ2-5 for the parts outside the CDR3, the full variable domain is DSGVTQTPKHLITATGQRVTLRCSPRSGDLSVYWYQQSLDQGLQFLIQYYNGEERAKGNILERFSAQQFPDLHSELNLSSLELGDSALYFCASSGLQGNGETQYFGPGTRLLVL.

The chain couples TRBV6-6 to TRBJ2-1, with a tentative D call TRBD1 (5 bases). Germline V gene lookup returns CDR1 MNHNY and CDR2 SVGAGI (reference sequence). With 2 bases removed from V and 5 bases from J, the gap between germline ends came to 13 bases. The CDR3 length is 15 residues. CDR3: CASSYSVTVNNEQFF. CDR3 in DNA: TGTGCCAGCAGTTACAGCGTGACAGTAAACAATGAGCAGTTCTTC.

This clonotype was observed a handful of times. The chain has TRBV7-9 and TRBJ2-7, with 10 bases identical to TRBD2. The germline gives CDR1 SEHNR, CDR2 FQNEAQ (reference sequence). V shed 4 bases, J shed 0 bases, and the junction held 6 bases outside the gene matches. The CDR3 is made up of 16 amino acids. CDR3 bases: TGTGCCAGCAGCTCCCTAGCGGGGGCCAGCTCCTACGAGCAGTACTTC. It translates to CASSSLAGASSYEQYF.

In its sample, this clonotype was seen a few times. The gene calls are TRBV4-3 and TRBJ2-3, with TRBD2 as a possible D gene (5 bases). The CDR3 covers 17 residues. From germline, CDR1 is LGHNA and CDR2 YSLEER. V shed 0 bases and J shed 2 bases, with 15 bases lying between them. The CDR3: CASSQDVGGASTDTQYF. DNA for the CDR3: TGCGCCAGCAGCCAAGATGTTGGAGGTGCATCCACAGATACGCAGTATTTT.

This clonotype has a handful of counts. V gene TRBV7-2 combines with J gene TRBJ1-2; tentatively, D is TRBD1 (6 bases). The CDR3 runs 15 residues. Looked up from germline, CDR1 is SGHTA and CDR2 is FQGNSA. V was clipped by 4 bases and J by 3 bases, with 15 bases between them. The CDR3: CASSSRTVFHYGYTF. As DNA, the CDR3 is TGTGCCAGCAGCTCCCGGACAGTTTTCCACTATGGCTACACCTTC.

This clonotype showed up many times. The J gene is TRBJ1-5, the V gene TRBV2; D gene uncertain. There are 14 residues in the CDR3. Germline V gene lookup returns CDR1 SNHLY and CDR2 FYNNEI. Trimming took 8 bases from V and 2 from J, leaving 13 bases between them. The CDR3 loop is CASSLWRGNQPQHF. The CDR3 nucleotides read TGTGCCAGCTCTTTATGGAGGGGCAATCAGCCCCAGCATTTT.

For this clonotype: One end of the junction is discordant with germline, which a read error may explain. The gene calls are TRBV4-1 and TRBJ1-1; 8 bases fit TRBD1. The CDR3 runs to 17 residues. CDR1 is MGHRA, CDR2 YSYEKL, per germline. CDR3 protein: CASSPPQQGVGDTETFF. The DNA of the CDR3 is TGCGCCAGCAGCCCCCCCCAACAGGGGGTAGGAGACACTGAAACTTTCTTT.

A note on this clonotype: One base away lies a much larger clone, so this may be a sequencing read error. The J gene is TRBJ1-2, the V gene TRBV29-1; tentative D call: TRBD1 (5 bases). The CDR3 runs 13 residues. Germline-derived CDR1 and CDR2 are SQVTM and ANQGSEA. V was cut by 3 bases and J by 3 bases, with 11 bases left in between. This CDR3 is CSVEGRRDYGYTF. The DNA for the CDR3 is TGCAGCGTTGAGGGACGCAGGGACTATGGCTACACCTTC.